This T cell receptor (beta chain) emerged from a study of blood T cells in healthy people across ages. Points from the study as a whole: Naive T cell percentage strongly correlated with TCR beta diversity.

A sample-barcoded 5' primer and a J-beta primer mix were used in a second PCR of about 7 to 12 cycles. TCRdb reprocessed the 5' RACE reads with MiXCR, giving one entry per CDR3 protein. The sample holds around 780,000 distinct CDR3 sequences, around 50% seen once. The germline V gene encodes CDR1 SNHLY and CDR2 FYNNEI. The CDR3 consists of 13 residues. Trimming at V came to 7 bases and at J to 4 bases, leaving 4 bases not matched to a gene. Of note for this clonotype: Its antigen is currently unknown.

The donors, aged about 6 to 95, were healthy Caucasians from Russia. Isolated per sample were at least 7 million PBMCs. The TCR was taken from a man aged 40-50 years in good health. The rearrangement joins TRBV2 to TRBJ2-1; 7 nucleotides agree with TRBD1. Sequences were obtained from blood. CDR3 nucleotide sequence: TGTGCCAGCACTTTGGACAGGTACAATGAGCAGTTCTTC. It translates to CASTLDRYNEQFF. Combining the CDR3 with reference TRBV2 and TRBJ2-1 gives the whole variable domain EPEVTQTPSHQVTQMGQEVILRCVPISNHLYFYWYRQILGQKVEFLVSFYNNEISEKSEIFDDQFSVERPDGSNFTLKIRSTKLEDSAMYFCASTLDRYNEQFFGPGTRLTVL.